This T cell receptor beta chain was retrieved from a study of cytomegalovirus exposure and HLA in healthy donors. This clone came up a few times. Its antigen is still unknown. This CDR3 comprises 12 residues. V lost 1 base and J lost 4, with 5 bases in between. CDR1 is GTSNPN, CDR2 SVGIG, per germline (reference sequence). Regarding the study as a whole: Roughly uniform depth of sequencing across donors was assumed in presence/absence analyses.

60 Vbeta and 13 Jbeta primers were used in PCR. TCRdb's table, derived via immunoSEQ multiplex PCR, lists solely in-frame clones and lacks some. The sample lists around 100,000 clones, roughly 70% occurring once. The gene calls are TRBV30 and TRBJ1-5; D is unresolved. The sample consisted of PBMCs. The source is a man aged 40-49 years in good health and CMV-seropositive. CDR3 bases: TGTGCCTGGAGTGCCCCAAATCAGCCCCAGCATTTT. It is translated as CAWSAPNQPQHF.